The T cell receptor (beta chain) described here comes from a study of T cell responses to AZD1222 COVID-19 vaccine. To note about this clone: Its cognate antigen is unknown.

The CDR3 contains 14 residues. V dropped 4 bases and J dropped 4 bases, with 11 bases sitting between them. The germline gives CDR1 SGHRS, CDR2 YFSETQ. Findings and caveats of the study: Spike was spanned by vaccine-associated CD4 TCRs, with dominance at 160-218 and 743-854. Donors, mostly white British, included more females; clonal diversity was possibly underestimated. Within unmutated variant regions lay the reported targets of nearly half of spike-specific TCRs.

The assay was immunoSEQ multiplex PCR, and TCRdb's table has in-frame clones only and misses some. The table lists about 72,000 clones, about 89% of them singletons. The material was peripheral blood, obtained 28 days after the second AZD1222 dose. The TCR comes from an adult who received the AZD1222 COVID-19 vaccine. The rearrangement links TRBV5-1 to TRBJ2-2; D is ambiguous. CDR3 sequence (DNA): TGCGCCAGCAGCCTAGACGGACCCACCGGGGAGCTGTTTTTT. Its translation: CASSLDGPTGELFF. Full variable domain (remainder filled in from reference TRBV5-1 and TRBJ2-2): KAGVTQTPRYLIKTRGQQVTLSCSPISGHRSVSWYQQTPGQGLQFLFEYFSETQRNKGNFPGRFSGRQFSNSRSEMNVSTLELGDSALYLCASSLDGPTGELFFGEGSRLTVL.